This TCR beta chain was identified during a study of shared clonotypes between healthy human individuals. This clone was detected only once. Method: immunoSEQ multiplex PCR; TCRdb's copy keeps in-frame clones and lacks some. The sample consists of about 690,000 clones, about 90% of them appearing once. The CDR3 is 16 amino acids. V shed 4 bases and J shed 2 bases, with 15 bases lying between them. CDR1 LNHDA and CDR2 SQIVND come from the germline V gene (reference sequence). Sequencing input: memory CD8+ T cells from PBMCs. Indicated subset: CD45RO+ cells pooled with CCR7-negative TemRA cells. The receptor comes from a young man in good health. Some clones in this sample may be carry-over from other donors' samples. V usage is TRBV19 and J usage is TRBJ2-1, with D unresolved. CDR3 sequence: CASSTLRVGPYNEQFF. CDR3 nucleotide sequence: TGTGCCAGTAGTACCCTACGAGTGGGCCCCTACAATGAGCAGTTCTTC.